This T cell receptor (beta chain) was documented in a study of T-cell memory formation after mild COVID-19. A 5'RACE reaction primed in the constant segment made cDNA libraries of TCR alpha and TCR beta, and these carried sample barcodes and UMIs. TCRdb itself ran the 5' RACE reads through MiXCR, one entry per CDR3 protein. The table includes 500,000 to 600,000 distinct CDR3 sequences, more than 15% detected once. A remark on this clonotype: Its antigen is as yet unknown. An end of the junction does not agree with germline; a read error may underlie this.

Findings and limits, study-wide: What remained unconfirmed was the SARS-CoV-2 specificity of second-wave clones peaking on day 37. A subset of responding clones appeared in pre-infection memory, suggesting cross-reactive memory joined.

The source material was PBMCs or a T cell subset sorted from them (not recorded which). This receptor was taken from an adult woman who had mild COVID-19 (a few samples of this study predate the infection). Cell type and time point are not known.

CDR3 amino acids: CASTPMGAANAEAFF. The DNA of the CDR3 is TGTGCCAGCACCCCGATGGGAGCGGCGAACGCTGAAGCTTTCTTT. The J gene is TRBJ1-1, the V gene TRBV25-1, with D uncertain. The V gene's germline CDR1 is MGHDK and CDR2 SYGVNS. The CDR3 contains 15 residues.